Following are 8 T cell receptor beta chains from one sample sequenced in a study of T-cell memory formation after mild COVID-19. TCRdb itself ran the 5' RACE reads through MiXCR, one entry per CDR3 protein. The table records tens of thousands of distinct CDR3 sequences, around 17% of them present only once. Sequencing was performed on PBMCs or a T cell subset sorted from them (not recorded which). These receptors came from an adult woman who had mild COVID-19 (a few samples of this study predate the infection). Cell type and time point are not known.

The chain recombines TRBV2 with TRBJ2-3, with 7 bases fitting TRBD2. Unmatched junction bases numbered 15, after V lost 6 bases and J lost 3 bases. This CDR3 is 17 amino acids long. Per the germline V gene, CDR1 is SNHLY and CDR2 is FYNNEI. CDR3 in DNA: TGTGCCAGCAGCACATTCGTAGTAGCGGGTAAGACAGATACGCAGTATTTT. Its protein is CASSTFVVAGKTDTQYF.

This clonotype has just a few counts. Here the CDR3 reads CASSIDGTGGFEAFF. In DNA, the CDR3 is TGTGCCAGTAGTATTGACGGGACAGGGGGGTTTGAAGCTTTCTTT. V and J are TRBV19 and TRBJ1-1, with 11 positions matching TRBD1. Losses at the gene ends were 3 bases for V and 7 bases for J; bases not matched to a gene: 7. The CDR3 runs to 15 residues. The germline CDR1 and CDR2 sequences are LNHDA and SQIVND (reference sequence).

This clonotype has just a few counts. The rearrangement joins TRBV20-1 to TRBJ2-1; 8 bases align to TRBD2. CDR3 length equals 11 residues. Germline V CDR1 and CDR2: DFQATT, SNEGSKA (reference sequence). V was pared by 6 bases and J by 11 bases, with 6 bases of the junction left unmatched. CDR3 sequence: CSAGGLAQQFF. The DNA of the CDR3 is TGCAGTGCGGGAGGACTAGCCCAGCAGTTCTTC.

This clonotype was seen only a few times. The CDR3 protein is CASSQDWPTMSYEQYF. CDR3 in DNA: TGCGCCAGCAGCCAAGATTGGCCAACCATGTCCTACGAGCAGTACTTC. This sequence joins TRBV4-3 and TRBJ2-7, with no clear D. With 0 bases removed from V and 1 base from J, the gap between germline ends came to 13 bases. Germline V gives CDR1 LGHNA, CDR2 YSLEER. The length of the CDR3 is 16 residues.

This clonotype has only a few counts. The V and J genes are TRBV20-1 and TRBJ1-1; D is ambiguous. Germline CDR1 is DFQATT and CDR2 is SNEGSKA (reference sequence). The CDR3 totals 14 residues. V was shortened by 3 bases and J by 2 bases, with 13 bases between the two germline ends. The CDR3 loop reads CSARVFGLNTEAFF. DNA of the CDR3: TGCAGTGCTAGGGTATTCGGACTCAACACTGAAGCTTTCTTT.

The rearrangement joins TRBV12-3 or TRBV12-4 to TRBJ2-1, with D uncertain. The CDR3 extends over 15 amino acids. With 3 bases removed from V and 3 bases from J, the gap between germline ends came to 12 bases. CDR3 nucleotide sequence: TGTGCCAGCAGTTTGGAGCATTTAGTCTACAATGAGCAGTTCTTC. It encodes CASSLEHLVYNEQFF.

This clonotype occurred a few times. The chain's CDR3 is CASSELAGADTQYF. The CDR3 DNA follows: TGTGCCAGCAGTGAACTAGCGGGAGCAGATACGCAGTATTTT. This chain connects TRBV6-4 to TRBJ2-3, with 11 bases identical to TRBD2. This CDR3 has 14 residues. Germline CDR1 is MRHNA and CDR2 is SNTAGT. J lost 4 bases, V lost 3 bases, and 0 bases had no gene match.

V gene TRBV10-3 combines with J gene TRBJ2-3; the match to TRBD2 covers 10 bases. The CDR3 extends over 18 amino acids. With V trimmed by 2 bases and J by 4 bases, 12 bases remained unmatched. Germline V gene sequence: CDR1 ENHRY, CDR2 SYGVKD. CDR3 DNA: TGTGCCATCAGTGAGCGGCTAGCGGGAGAGTCGGGTGCAGATACGCAGTATTTT. It yields the protein CAISERLAGESGADTQYF.